This T cell receptor beta chain was recovered during a study of blood T cells in healthy people across ages. This CDR3 is 15 amino acids long. V was clipped by 1 base and J by 2 bases, with 10 bases between them. Looked up from germline, CDR1 is SGHVS and CDR2 is FQNEAQ. For the second PCR, which ran for 7 to 11 cycles, a sample-barcoded 5' primer and a J-beta primer mix were used. TCRdb analysed the 5' RACE reads with MiXCR anew, one entry per CDR3 protein. The table has fewer than 900,000 distinct CDR3 sequences, around half seen once. The people who gave samples were healthy Caucasians from Russia, aged about 6 to 100. Per sample, no less than 5 micrograms of total RNA were extracted. As concerns this clonotype: Antigen unknown.

Study results and caveats: With naive T cell percentage, TCR beta diversity showed a strong correlation.

The receptor was derived from an older woman in good health. Sequencing was carried out using blood. The chain links TRBV7-8 to TRBJ2-3; TRBD2 might be the D (6 bases). The CDR3 DNA is TGTGCCAGCAGCTTAGGACTAGGCGTCACAGATACGCAGTATTTT. It codes for CASSLGLGVTDTQYF.